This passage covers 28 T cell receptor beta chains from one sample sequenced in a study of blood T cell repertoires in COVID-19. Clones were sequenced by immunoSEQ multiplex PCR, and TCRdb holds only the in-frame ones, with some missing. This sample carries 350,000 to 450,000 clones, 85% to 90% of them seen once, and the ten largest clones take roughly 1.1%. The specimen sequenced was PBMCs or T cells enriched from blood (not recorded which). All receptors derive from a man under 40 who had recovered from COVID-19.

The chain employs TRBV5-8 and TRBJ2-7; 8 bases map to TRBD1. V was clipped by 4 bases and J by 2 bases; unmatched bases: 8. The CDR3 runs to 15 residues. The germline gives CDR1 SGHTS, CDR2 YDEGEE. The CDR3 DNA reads TGTGCCAGCAGCCCCGGGACAGGAGAGGCCTACGAGCAGTACTTC. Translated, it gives CASSPGTGEAYEQYF.

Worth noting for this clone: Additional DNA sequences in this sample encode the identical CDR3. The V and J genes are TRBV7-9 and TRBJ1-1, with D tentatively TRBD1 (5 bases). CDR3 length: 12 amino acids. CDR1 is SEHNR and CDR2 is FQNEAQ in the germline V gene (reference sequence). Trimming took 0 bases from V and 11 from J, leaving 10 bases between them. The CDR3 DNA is TGTGCCAGCAGCTTAGCCGGGGGAGGCGCTTTCTTT. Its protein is CASSLAGGGAFF.

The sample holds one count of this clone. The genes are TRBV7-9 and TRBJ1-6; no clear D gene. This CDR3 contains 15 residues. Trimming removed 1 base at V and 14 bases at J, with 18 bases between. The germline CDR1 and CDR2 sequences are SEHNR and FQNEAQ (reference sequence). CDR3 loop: CASSLVGGGVETLHF. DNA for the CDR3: TGTGCCAGCAGCTTAGTAGGTGGCGGAGTTGAGACCCTCCACTTT.

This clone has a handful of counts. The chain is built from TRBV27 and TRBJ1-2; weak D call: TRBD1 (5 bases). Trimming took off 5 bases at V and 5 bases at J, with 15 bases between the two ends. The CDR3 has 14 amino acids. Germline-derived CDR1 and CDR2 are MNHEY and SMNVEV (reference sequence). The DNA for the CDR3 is TGTGCCAGCAGTAAGAGGACACCCGTTTATGGCTACACCTTC. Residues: CASSKRTPVYGYTF.

Here the CDR3 DNA reads TGCGCCAGCAGCCGGAGGATGGCTACGGAGGAGACCCAGTACTTC. Its translation: CASSRRMATEETQYF. The rearrangement links TRBV5-1 to TRBJ2-5, with D possibly matching TRBD2 (5 bases). CDR1 SGHRS and CDR2 YFSETQ come from the germline V gene. Trimming took 4 bases from V and 5 from J, leaving 18 bases between them. This CDR3 comprises 15 residues.

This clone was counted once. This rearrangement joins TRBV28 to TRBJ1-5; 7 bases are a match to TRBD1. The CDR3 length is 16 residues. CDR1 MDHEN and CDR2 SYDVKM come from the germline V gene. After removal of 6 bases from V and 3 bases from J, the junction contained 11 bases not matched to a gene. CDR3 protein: CASSTWRGQFNQPQHF. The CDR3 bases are TGTGCCAGCAGCACCTGGCGGGGACAGTTCAATCAGCCCCAGCATTTT.

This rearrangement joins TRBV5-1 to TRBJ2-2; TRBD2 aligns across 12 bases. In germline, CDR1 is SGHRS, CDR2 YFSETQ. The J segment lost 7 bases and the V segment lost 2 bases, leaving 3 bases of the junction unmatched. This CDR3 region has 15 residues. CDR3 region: CASSLLAGGDGELFF. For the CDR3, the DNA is TGCGCCAGCAGCTTACTAGCGGGAGGCGACGGGGAGCTGTTTTTT.

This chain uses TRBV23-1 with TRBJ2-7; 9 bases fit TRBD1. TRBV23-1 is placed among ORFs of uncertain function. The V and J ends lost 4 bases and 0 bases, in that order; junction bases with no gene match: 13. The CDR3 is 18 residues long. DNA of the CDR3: TGCGCCAGCAGTCCTACCGGGACAGGGTATTACAGCTCCTACGAGCAGTACTTC. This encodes CASSPTGTGYYSSYEQYF.

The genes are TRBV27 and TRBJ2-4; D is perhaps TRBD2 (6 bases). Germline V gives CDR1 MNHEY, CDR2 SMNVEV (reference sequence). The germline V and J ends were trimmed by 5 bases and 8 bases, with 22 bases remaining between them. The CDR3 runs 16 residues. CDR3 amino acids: CASSEDTTSIRYIQYF. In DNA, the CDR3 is TGTGCCAGCAGTGAAGATACAACTAGCATTCGGTACATTCAGTACTTC.

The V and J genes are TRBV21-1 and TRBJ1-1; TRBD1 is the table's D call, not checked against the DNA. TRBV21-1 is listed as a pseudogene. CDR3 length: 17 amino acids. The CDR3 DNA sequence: TGTGCCAGCTCCAGGGGGGTTGGGACGAACATGAACACTGAAGCTTTCTTT. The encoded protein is CASSRGVGTNMNTEAFF.

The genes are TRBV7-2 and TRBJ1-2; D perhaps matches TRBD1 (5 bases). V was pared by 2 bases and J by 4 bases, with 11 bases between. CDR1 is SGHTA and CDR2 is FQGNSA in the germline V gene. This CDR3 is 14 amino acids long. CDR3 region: CASSLWQTVYGYTF. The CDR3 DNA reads TGTGCCAGCAGCTTATGGCAGACAGTCTATGGCTACACCTTC.

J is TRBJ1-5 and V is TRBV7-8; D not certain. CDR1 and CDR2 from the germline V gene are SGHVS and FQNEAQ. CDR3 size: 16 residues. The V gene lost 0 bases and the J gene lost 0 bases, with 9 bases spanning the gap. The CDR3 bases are TGTGCCAGCAGCTTAGCGCGGAGCTATAGCAATCAGCCCCAGCATTTT. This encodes CASSLARSYSNQPQHF. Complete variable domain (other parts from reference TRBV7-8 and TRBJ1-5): GAGVSQSPRYKVAKRGQDVALRCDPISGHVSLFWYQQALGQGPEFLTYFQNEAQLDKSGLPSDRFFAERPEGSVSTLKIQRTQQEDSAVYLCASSLARSYSNQPQHFGDGTRLSIL.

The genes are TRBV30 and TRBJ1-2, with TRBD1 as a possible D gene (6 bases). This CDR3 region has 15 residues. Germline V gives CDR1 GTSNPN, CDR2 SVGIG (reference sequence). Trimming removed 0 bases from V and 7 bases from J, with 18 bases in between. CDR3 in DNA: TGTGCCTGGAGTGTAAAGCGGGGGGCTTTAGGTGGCTACACCTTC. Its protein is CAWSVKRGALGGYTF. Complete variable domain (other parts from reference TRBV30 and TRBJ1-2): SQTIHQWPATLVQPVGSPLSLECTVEGTSNPNLYWYRQAAGRGLQLLFYSVGIGQISSEVPQNLSASRPQDRQFILSSKKLLLSDSGFYLCAWSVKRGALGGYTFGSGTRLTVV.

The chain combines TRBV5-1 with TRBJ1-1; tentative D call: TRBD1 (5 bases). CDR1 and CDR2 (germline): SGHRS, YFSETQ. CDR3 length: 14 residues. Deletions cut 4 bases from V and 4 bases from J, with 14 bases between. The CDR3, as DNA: TGCGCCAGCAGCCCCCGGGGCGGGAGCACTGAAGCTTTCTTT. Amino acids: CASSPRGGSTEAFF.

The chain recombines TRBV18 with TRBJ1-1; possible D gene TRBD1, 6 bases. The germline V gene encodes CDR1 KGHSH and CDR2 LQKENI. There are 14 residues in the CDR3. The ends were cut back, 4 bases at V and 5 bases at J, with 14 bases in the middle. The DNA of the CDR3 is TGTGCCAGCTCACTATACAGGGAGCTAACTGAAGCTTTCTTT. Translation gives CASSLYRELTEAFF. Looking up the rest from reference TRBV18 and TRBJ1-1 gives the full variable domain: NAGVMQNPRHLVRRRGQEARLRCSPMKGHSHVYWYRQLPEEGLKFMVYLQKENIIDESGMPKERFSAEFPKEGPSILRIQQVVRGDSAAYFCASSLYRELTEAFFGQGTRLTVV.

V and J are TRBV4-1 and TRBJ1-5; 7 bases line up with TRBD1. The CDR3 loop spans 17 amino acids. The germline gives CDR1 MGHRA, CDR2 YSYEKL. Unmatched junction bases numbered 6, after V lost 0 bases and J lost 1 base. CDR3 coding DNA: TGCGCCAGCAGCCAAGAACGGGACAGCTTCAGCAATCAGCCCCAGCATTTT. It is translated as CASSQERDSFSNQPQHF.

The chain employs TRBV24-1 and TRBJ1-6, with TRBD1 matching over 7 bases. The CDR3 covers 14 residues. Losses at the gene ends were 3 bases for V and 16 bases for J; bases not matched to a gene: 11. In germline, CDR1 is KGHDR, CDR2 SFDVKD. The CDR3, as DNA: TGTGCCACCAGTGATGAGACAGGGCGTGGTGGGCTCCACTTT. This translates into CATSDETGRGGLHF.

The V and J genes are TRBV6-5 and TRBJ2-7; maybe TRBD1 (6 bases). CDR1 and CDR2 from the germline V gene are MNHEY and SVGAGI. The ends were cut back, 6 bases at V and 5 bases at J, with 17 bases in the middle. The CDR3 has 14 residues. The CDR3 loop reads CASRGVGGHHEQYF. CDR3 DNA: TGTGCCAGCAGAGGCGTTGGGGGCCACCACGAGCAGTACTTC.

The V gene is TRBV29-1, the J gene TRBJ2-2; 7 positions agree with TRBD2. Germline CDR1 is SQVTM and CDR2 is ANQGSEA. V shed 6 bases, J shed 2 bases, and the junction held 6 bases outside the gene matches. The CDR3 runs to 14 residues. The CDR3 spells CSVLRGVNTGELFF. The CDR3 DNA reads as TGCAGCGTCCTTCGGGGGGTCAACACCGGGGAGCTGTTTTTT.

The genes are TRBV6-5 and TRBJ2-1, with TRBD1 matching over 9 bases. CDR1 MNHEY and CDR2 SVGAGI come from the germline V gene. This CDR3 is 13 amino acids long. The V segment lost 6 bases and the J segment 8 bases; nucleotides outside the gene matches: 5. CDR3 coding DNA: TGTGCCAGCAGCGGACAGGGGATCGATGAGCAGTTCTTC. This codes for CASSGQGIDEQFF.

In DNA form, the CDR3 reads TGTGCCAGCAGCTTAAAGGGACAGAGCAATCAGCCCCAGCATTTT. It encodes CASSLKGQSNQPQHF. This chain connects TRBV7-7 to TRBJ1-5, with TRBD1 matching 7 bases. The CDR3 is made up of 15 amino acids. V shed 2 bases, J shed 1 base, and the junction held 2 bases outside the gene matches. Germline V lookup: CDR1 SSHAT, CDR2 FNYEAQ (reference sequence).

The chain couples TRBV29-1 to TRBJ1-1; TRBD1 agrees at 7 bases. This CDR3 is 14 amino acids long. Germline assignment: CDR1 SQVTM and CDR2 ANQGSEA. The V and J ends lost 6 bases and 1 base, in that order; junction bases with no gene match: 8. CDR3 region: CSVNQGQTNTEAFF. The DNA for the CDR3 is TGCAGCGTGAACCAGGGACAGACGAACACTGAAGCTTTCTTT.

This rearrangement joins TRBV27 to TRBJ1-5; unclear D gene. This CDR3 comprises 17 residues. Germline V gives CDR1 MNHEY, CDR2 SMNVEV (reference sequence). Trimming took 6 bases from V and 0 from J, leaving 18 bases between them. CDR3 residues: CASSLRFYSNSNQPQHF. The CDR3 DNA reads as TGTGCCAGCAGCCTAAGATTTTACAGTAATAGCAATCAGCCCCAGCATTTT.

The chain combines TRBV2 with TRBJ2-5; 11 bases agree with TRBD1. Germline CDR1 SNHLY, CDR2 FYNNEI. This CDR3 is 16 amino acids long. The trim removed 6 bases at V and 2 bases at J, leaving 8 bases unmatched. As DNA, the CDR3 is TGTGCCAGCAGACGGACAGGGGGCGGGACGCAAGAGACCCAGTACTTC. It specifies CASRRTGGGTQETQYF. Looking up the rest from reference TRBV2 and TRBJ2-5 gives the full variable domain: EPEVTQTPSHQVTQMGQEVILRCVPISNHLYFYWYRQILGQKVEFLVSFYNNEISEKSEIFDDQFSVERPDGSNFTLKIRSTKLEDSAMYFCASRRTGGGTQETQYFGPGTRLLVL.

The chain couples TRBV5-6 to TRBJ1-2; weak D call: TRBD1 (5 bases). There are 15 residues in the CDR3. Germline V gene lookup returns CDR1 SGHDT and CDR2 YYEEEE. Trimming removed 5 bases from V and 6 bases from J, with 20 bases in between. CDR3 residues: CASSINVGGSHGYTF. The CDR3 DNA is TGTGCCAGCAGTATAAACGTCGGGGGAAGCCATGGCTACACCTTC.

As DNA, the CDR3 is TGTGCCAGCAGTGGCAGACTAGCGCCGAACAATGAGCAGTTCTTC. Its translation is CASSGRLAPNNEQFF. This sequence joins TRBV28 and TRBJ2-1, with 8 bases that match TRBD2. This CDR3 is 15 amino acids long. Trimming cost V 5 bases and J 5 bases; bases outside gene matches: 8. Germline V gene lookup returns CDR1 MDHEN and CDR2 SYDVKM.

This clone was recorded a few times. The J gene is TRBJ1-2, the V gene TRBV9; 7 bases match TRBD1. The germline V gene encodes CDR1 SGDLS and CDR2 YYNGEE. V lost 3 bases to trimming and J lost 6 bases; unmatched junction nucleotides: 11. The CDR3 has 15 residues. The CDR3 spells CASSAEGAPVDGYTF. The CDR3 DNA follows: TGTGCCAGCAGCGCCGAGGGGGCGCCTGTCGATGGCTACACCTTC.

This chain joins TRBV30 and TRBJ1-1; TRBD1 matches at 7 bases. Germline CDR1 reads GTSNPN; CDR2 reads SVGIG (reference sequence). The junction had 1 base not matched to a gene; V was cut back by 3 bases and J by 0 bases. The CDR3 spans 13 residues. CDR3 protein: CAWRGGLNTEAFF. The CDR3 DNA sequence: TGTGCCTGGAGAGGGGGCCTGAACACTGAAGCTTTCTTT. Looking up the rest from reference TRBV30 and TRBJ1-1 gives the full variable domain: SQTIHQWPATLVQPVGSPLSLECTVEGTSNPNLYWYRQAAGRGLQLLFYSVGIGQISSEVPQNLSASRPQDRQFILSSKKLLLSDSGFYLCAWRGGLNTEAFFGQGTRLTVV.